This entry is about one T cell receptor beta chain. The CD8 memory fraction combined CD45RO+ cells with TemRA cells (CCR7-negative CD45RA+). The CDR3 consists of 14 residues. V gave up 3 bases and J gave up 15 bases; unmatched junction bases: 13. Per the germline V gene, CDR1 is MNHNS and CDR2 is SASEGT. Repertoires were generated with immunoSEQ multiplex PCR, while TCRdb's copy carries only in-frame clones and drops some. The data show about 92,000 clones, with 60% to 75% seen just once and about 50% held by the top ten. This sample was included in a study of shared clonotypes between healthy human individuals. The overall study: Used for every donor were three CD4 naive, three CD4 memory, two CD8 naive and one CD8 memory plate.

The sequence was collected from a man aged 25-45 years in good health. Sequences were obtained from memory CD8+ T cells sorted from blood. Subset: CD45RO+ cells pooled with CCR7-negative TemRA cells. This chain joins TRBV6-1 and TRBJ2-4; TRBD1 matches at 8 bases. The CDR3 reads CASSDGQGAFSRYF. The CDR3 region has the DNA TGTGCCAGCAGTGACGGGCAGGGGGCGTTTTCGCGGTACTTC.